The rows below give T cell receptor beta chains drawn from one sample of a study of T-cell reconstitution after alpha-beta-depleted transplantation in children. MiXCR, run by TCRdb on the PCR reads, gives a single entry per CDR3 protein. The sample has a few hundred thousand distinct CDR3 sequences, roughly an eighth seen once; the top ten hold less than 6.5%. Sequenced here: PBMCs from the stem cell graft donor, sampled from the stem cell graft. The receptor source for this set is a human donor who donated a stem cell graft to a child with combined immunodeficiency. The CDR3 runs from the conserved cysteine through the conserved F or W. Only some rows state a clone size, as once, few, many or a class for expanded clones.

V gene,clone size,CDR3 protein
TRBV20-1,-,CSASRRDTQYF
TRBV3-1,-,CASSQDTRLNQPQHF
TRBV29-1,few,CSVGAGIIETQYF
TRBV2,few,CASSESTINTGELFF
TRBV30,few,CAWTVTGTYNSPLHF
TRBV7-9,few,CASIPGGAYEQYF
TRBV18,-,CASSPPELAGGEQYF
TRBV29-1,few,CSVEDPKRKTYNEQFF
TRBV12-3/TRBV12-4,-,CASSLQGAGVGNEQFF
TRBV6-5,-,CASSWGLAGAQGTQYF
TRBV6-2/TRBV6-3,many,CASRDPSRDNEQFF
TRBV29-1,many,CSVFPDTTEQFF
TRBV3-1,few,CASAPGANYGYTF
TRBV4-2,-,CASSQVSVQGNTEAFF
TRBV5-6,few,CASSSPGHPFNEQFF
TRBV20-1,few,CSPMGRLTDEQYF
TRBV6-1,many,CASSGLHPSSYNEQFF
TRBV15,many,CATSRINNQETQYF
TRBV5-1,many,CASSLARGLPYNEQFF
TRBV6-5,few,CASNPTGETQYF
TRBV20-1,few,CSASERWGFIYNEQFF
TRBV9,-,CASSAQRNTEAFF
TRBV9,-,CASSYAQNTEAFF
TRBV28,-,CASRSGRPVGRQETQYF
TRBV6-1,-,CASSVYRGRENEQFF
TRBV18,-,CASSPQLAGAAETQYF
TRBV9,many,CASSGLTPEQYF
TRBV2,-,CASSANFRQSHFQETQYF
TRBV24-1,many,CATGQGSYNEQFF
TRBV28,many,CASSTDYGYTF